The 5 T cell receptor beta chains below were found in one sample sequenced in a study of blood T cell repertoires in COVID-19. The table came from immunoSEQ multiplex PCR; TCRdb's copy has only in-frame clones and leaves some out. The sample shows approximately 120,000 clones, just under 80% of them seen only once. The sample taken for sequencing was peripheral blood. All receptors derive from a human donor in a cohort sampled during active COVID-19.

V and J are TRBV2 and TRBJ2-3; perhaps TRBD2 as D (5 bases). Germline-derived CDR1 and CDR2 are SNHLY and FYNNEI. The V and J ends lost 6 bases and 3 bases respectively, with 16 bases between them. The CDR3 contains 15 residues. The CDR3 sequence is CASRAGYPGTDTQYF. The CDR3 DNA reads TGTGCCAGCAGGGCCGGCTACCCGGGAACAGATACGCAGTATTTT.

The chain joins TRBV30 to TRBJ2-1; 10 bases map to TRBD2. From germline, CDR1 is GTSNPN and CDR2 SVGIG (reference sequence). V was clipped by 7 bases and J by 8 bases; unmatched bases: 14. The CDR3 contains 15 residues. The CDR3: CAFQSTSGIGYEQFF. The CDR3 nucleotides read TGTGCCTTTCAATCAACTAGCGGGATTGGCTATGAGCAGTTCTTC. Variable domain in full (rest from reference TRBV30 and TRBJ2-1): SQTIHQWPATLVQPVGSPLSLECTVEGTSNPNLYWYRQAAGRGLQLLFYSVGIGQISSEVPQNLSASRPQDRQFILSSKKLLLSDSGFYLCAFQSTSGIGYEQFFGPGTRLTVL.

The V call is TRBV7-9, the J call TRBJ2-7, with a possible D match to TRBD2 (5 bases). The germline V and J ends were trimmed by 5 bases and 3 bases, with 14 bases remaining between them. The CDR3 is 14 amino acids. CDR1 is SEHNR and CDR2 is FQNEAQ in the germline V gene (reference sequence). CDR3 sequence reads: CASSHRETNYEQYF. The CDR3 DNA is TGTGCCAGCAGCCACCGGGAAACTAACTACGAGCAGTACTTC.

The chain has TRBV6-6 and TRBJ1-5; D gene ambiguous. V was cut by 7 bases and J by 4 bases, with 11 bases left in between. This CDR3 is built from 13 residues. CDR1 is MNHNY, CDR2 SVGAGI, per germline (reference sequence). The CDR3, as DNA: TGTGCCAGCATATTTCAAGAGAATCAGCCCCAGCATTTT. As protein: CASIFQENQPQHF.

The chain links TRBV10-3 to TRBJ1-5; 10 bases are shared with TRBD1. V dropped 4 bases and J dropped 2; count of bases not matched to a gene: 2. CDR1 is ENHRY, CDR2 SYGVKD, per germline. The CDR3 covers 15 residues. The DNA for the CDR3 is TGTGCCATCAGTGGGGACAGGGGTGGCAATCAGCCCCAGCATTTT. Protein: CAISGDRGGNQPQHF.